This record concerns one TCR beta chain sequence. Germline CDR1 PRHDT, CDR2 FYEKMQ (reference sequence). The CDR3 loop spans 13 amino acids. The trim removed 5 bases at V and 5 bases at J, leaving 5 bases unmatched. These data belong to a study of shared clonotypes between healthy human individuals. Selected positively for CCR7 and CD45RO-negative, naive CD8 cells excluded terminally differentiated effector memory CD45RA+ cells. Using immunoSEQ multiplex PCR, the repertoire was profiled, and TCRdb retains in-frame clones only, with some absent. The table lists around 2,000,000 clones, about 95% of them singletons.

Material for sequencing was naive CD8+ T cells sorted from blood. The chain employs TRBV13 and TRBJ2-7; 8 bases map to TRBD1. The TCR was taken from a man younger than 30 in good health. For the CDR3, the DNA is TGTGCCAGCAGCCCCCCGGACAGGGACGAGCAGTACTTC. This encodes CASSPPDRDEQYF.